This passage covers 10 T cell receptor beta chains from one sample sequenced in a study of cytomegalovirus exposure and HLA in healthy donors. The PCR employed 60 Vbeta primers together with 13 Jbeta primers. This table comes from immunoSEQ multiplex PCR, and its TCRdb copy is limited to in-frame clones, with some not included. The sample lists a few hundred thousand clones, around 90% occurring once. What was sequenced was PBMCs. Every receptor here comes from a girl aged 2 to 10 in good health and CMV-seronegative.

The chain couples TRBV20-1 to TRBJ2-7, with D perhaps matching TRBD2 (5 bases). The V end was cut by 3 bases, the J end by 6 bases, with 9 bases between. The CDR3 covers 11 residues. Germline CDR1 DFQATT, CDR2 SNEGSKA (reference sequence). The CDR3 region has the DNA TGCAGTGCTAGTGCCGGGGTCGAGCAGTACTTC. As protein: CSASAGVEQYF.

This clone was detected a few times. DNA for the CDR3: TGTGCCAGCAGTGACTCGAACAGAAACACCGGGGAGCTGTTTTTT. This encodes CASSDSNRNTGELFF. The gene calls are TRBV6-4 and TRBJ2-2; no reliable D call. Trimming shortened V by 0 bases and J by 2 bases, and 7 bases separated the two germline ends. The CDR3 extends over 15 amino acids. The germline gives CDR1 MRHNA, CDR2 SNTAGT.

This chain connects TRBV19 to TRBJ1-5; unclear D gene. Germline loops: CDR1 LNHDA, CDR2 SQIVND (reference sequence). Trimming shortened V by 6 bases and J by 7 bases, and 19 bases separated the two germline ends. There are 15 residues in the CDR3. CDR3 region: CASRLTESIIQPQHF. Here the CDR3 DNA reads TGTGCCAGTAGGCTAACAGAGAGCATTATACAGCCCCAGCATTTT.

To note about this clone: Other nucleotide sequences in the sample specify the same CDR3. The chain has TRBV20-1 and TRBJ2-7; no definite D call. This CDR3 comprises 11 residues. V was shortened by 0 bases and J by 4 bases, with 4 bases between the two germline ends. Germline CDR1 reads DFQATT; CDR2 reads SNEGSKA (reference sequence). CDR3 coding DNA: TGCAGTGCTAGAGATATTTACGAGCAGTACTTC. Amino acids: CSARDIYEQYF.

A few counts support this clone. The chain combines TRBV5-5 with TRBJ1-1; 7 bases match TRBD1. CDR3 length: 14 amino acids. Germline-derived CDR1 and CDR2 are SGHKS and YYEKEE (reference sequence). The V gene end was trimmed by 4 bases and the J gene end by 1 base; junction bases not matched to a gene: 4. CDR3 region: CASSPGTENTEAFF. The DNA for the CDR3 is TGTGCCAGCAGCCCGGGGACAGAGAACACTGAAGCTTTCTTT.

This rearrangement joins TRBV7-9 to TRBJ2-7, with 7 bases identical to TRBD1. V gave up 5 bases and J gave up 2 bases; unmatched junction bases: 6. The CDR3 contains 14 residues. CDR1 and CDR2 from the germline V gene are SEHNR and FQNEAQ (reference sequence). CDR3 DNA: TGTGCCAGCAGCGGAGTGGGACAGCCCTACGAGCAGTACTTC. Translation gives CASSGVGQPYEQYF.

For the CDR3, the DNA is TGTGCCAGCAGCGAAACGGCTAGCTCCTATAATTCACCCCTCCACTTT. Its protein is CASSETASSYNSPLHF. The chain has TRBV9 and TRBJ1-6, with unresolved D. Looked up from germline, CDR1 is SGDLS and CDR2 is YYNGEE. The CDR3 totals 16 residues. Trimming removed 3 bases at V and 0 bases at J, with 10 bases between.

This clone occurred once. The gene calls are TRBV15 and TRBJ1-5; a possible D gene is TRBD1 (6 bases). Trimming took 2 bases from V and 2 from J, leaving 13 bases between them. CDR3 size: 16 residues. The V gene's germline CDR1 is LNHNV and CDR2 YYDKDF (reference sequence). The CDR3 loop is CATSRKTGVGNQPQHF. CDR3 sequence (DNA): TGTGCCACCAGCAGAAAGACAGGTGTGGGCAATCAGCCCCAGCATTTT.

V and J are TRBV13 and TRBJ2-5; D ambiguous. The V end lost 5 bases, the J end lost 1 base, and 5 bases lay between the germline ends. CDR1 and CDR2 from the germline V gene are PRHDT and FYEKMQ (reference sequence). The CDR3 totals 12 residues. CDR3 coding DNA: TGTGCCAGCAGCGTCGTCCAAGAGACCCAGTACTTC. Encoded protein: CASSVVQETQYF.

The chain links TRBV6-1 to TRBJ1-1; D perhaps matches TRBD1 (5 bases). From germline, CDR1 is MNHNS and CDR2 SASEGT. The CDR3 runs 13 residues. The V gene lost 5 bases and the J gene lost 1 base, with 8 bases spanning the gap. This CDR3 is CASSSTENTEAFF. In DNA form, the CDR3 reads TGTGCCAGCAGTTCGACAGAGAACACTGAAGCTTTCTTT.